Below, one TCR beta chain is given with its context. The source of the sample is a study of blood T cell repertoires in COVID-19. Overall study context: Acute-phase and convalescent COVID-19 samples originated in the United States, Italy and Spain. T cells, B-cell-depleted T cells, or PBMCs provided the cDNA or gDNA that served as material.

Original processing notes: Reference gene primer amplification gave nucleated cell count estimates. Produced via immunoSEQ multiplex PCR; TCRdb's table is partial and in-frame only. That table supplies the V and J calls and clone size; D and trimming were determined from the DNA. The repertoire holds 400,000 or so clones, with approximately 86% as singletons. The CDR3 has 16 amino acids. The V and J ends lost 2 bases and 0 bases respectively, with 15 bases between them. Germline-derived CDR1 and CDR2 are SGHKS and YYEKEE (reference sequence). This chain joins TRBV5-5 and TRBJ2-7; perhaps TRBD1 as D (6 bases). The clonotype was recovered from a human donor in a cohort sampled during active COVID-19. The sample consisted of peripheral blood. For the CDR3, the DNA is TGTGCCAGCAGCTTCCTTGGGGGCCCTAGCTCCTACGAGCAGTACTTC. Encoded protein: CASSFLGGPSSYEQYF.